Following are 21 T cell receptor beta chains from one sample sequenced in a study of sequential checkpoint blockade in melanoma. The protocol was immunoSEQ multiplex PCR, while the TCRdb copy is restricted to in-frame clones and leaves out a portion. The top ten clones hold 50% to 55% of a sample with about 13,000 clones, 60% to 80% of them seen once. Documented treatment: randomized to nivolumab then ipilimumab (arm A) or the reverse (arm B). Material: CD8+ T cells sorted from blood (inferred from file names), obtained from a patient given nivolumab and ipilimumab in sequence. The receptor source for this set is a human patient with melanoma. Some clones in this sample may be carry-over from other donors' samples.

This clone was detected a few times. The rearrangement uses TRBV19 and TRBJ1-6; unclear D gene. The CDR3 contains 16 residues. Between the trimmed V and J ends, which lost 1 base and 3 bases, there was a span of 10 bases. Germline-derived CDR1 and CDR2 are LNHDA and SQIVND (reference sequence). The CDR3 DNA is TGTGCCAGTAGTATAGCGGCAGGCAGCTATAATTCACCCCTCCACTTT. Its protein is CASSIAAGSYNSPLHF. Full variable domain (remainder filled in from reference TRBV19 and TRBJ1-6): DGGITQSPKYLFRKEGQNVTLSCEQNLNHDAMYWYRQDPGQGLRLIYYSQIVNDFQKGDIAEGYSVSREKKESFPLTVTSAQKNPTAFYLCASSIAAGSYNSPLHFGNGTRLTVT.

The CDR3 bases are TGTGCCAGCAGTTACTACCGGACTCGGTCCTACAATGAGCAGTTCTTC. Protein sequence: CASSYYRTRSYNEQFF. The chain has TRBV6-5 and TRBJ2-1; D might be TRBD2 (5 bases). CDR1 MNHEY and CDR2 SVGAGI come from the germline V gene. This CDR3 comprises 16 residues. Trimming removed 1 base from V and 1 base from J, with 11 bases in between.

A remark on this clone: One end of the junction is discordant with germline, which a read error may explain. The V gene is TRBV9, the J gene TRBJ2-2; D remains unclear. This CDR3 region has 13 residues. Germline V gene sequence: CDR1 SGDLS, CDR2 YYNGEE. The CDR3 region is CASSVENNGELFF. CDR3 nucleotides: TGTGCCAGCAGCGTAGAAAACAACGGGGAGCTGTTTTTT.

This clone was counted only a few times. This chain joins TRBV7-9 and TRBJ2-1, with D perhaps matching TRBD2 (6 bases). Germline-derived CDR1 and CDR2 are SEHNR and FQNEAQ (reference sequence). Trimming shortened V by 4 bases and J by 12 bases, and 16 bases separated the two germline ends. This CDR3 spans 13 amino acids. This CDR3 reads CASSSGPGRGQFF. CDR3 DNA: TGTGCCAGCAGCTCGGGACCTGGGCGGGGGCAGTTCTTC.

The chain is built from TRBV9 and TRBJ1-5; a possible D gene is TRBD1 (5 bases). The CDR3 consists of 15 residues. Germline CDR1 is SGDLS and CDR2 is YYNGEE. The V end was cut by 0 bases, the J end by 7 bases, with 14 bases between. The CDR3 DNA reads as TGTGCCAGCAGCGTAGGGGGGGGTGGTGGGCAGCCCCAGCATTTT. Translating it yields CASSVGGGGGQPQHF.

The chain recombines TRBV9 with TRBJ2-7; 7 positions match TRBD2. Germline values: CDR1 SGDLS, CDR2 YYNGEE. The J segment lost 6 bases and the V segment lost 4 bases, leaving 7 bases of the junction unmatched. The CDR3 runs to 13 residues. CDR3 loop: CASSQDGEGEQYF. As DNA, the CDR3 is TGTGCCAGCAGCCAGGATGGGGAGGGCGAGCAGTACTTC.

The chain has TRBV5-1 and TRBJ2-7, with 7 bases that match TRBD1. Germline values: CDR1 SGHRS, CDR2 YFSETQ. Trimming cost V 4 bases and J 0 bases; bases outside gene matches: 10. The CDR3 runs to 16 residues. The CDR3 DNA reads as TGCGCCAGCAGCCTGCGACAGGGACAAACCTCCTACGAGCAGTACTTC. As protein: CASSLRQGQTSYEQYF.

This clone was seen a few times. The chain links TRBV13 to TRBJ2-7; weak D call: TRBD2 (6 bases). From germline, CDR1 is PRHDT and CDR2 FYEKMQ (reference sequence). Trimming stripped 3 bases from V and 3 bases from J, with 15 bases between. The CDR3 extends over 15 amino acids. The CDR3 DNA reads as TGTGCCAGCAGCTTTCGGGACTGGGGGGACTACGAGCAGTACTTC. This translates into CASSFRDWGDYEQYF.

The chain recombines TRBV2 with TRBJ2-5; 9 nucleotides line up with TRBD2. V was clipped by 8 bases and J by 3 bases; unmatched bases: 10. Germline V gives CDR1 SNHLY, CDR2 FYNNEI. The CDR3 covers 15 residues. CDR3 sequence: CASSGRGGFKETQYF. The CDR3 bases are TGTGCCAGCTCGGGGCGGGGGGGATTCAAAGAGACCCAGTACTTC.

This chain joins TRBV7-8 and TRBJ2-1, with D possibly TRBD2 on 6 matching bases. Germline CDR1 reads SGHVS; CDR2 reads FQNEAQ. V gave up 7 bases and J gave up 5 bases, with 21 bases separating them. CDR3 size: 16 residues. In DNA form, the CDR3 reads TGTGCCAGCACCGAAACTAGCTCGACGACACACAATGAGCAGTTCTTC. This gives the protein CASTETSSTTHNEQFF.

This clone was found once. The CDR3 DNA reads TGTGCCAGCAGCTCCGGACAGGGAGGTAATAATTCACCCCTCCACTTT. It is translated as CASSSGQGGNNSPLHF. V is TRBV13 and J is TRBJ1-6, with 8 bases matching TRBD1. V lost 4 bases, J lost 5 bases, and 7 bases stayed unmatched. CDR1 is PRHDT, CDR2 FYEKMQ, per germline (reference sequence). The CDR3 sequence is 16 residues long.

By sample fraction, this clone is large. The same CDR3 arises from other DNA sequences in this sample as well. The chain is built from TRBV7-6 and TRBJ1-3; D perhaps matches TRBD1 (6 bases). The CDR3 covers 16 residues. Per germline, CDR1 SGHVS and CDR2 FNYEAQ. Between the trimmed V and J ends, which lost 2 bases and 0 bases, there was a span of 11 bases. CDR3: CASSLRGRGSGNTIYF. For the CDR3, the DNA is TGTGCCAGCAGCTTAAGGGGCAGGGGCTCTGGAAACACCATATATTTT.

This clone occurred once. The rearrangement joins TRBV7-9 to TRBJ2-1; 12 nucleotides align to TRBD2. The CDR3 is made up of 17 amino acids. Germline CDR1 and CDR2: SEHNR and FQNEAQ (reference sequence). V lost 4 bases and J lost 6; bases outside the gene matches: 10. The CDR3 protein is CASSSPLASGGANEQFF. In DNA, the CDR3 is TGTGCCAGCAGCTCACCCCTGGCTAGCGGGGGGGCCAATGAGCAGTTCTTC.

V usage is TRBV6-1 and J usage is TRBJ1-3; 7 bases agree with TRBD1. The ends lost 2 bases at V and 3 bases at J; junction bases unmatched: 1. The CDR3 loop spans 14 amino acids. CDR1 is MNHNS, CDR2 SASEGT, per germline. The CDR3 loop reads CASSERTGGNTIYF. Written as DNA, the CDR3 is TGTGCCAGCAGTGAACGGACAGGTGGAAACACCATATATTTT.

CDR3 protein: CTSRRGGYNEQFF. The CDR3 bases are TGCACCAGCCGGCGGGGGGGGTACAATGAGCAGTTCTTC. The rearrangement joins TRBV1 to TRBJ2-1; TRBD2 is the table's D call, not checked against the DNA. TRBV1 is a known pseudogene. This CDR3 is built from 13 residues.

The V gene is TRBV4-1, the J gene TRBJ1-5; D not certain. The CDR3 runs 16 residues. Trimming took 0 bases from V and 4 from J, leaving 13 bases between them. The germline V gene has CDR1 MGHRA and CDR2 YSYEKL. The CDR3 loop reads CASSQDSRAYNQPQHF. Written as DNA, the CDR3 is TGCGCCAGCAGCCAAGATAGCCGAGCCTATAATCAGCCCCAGCATTTT.

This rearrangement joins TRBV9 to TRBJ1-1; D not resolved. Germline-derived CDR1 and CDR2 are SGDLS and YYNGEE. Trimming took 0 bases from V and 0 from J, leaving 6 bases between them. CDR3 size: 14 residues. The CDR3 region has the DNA TGTGCCAGCAGCGTAGTGGAGGTGAACACTGAAGCTTTCTTT. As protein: CASSVVEVNTEAFF.

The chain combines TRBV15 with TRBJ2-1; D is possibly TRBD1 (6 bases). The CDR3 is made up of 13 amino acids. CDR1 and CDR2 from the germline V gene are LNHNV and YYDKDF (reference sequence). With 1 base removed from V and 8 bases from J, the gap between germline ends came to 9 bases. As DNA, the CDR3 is TGTGCCACCAGCAGAGTGGGGGCCTATGAGCAGTTCTTC. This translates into CATSRVGAYEQFF.

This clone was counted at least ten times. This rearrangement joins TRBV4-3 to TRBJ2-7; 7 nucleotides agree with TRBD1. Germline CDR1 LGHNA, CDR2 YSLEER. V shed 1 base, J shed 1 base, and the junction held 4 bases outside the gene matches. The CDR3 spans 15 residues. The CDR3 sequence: CASSQVQGTSYEQYF. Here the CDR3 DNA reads TGCGCCAGCAGCCAAGTACAGGGGACATCCTACGAGCAGTACTTC.

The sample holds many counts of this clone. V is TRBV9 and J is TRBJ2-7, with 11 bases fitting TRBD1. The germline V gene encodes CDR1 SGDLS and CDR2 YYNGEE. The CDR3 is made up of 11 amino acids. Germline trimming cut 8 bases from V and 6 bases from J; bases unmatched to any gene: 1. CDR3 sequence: CASGQGAEQYF. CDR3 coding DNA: TGTGCCAGTGGACAGGGGGCCGAGCAGTACTTC.

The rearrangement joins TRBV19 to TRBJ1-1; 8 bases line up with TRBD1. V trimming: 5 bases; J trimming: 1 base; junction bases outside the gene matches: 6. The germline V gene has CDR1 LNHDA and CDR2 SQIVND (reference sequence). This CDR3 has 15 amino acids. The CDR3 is CASSLSGQGNTEAFF. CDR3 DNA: TGTGCCAGTAGTCTCTCAGGACAGGGGAACACTGAAGCTTTCTTT.